Listed below are T cell receptor beta chains from one sample, sequenced in a study of blood T cell repertoires in COVID-19. Assay used: immunoSEQ multiplex PCR; TCRdb lists only in-frame clones, some missing. Seen here are about 90,000 clones, around 92% observed once, and the top ten hold approximately 6.3%. The specimen was peripheral blood. The receptors shown here come from a woman aged 55-69 years with active COVID-19. The CDR3 runs from the conserved cysteine through the conserved F or W. The D gene is left open where the match is weak. Clone size appears in some rows only: once, few, many, or a class for an expanded clone.

TRBJ1-1 - - TRBV10-3 TGTGCCATCAGTGTTGCTTCAGGGGAATTAAGGAACACTGAAGCTTTCTTT CAISVASGELRNTEAFF
TRBJ2-7 - - TRBV27 TGTGCCAGCAGTTTAAAGTGGACAGAACCGTACGAGCAGTACTTC CASSLKWTEPYEQYF
TRBJ1-3 - - TRBV7-7 TGTGCTAGCAGCTCTCGGGAGAGCTCTGGAAACACCATATATTTT CASSSRESSGNTIYF
TRBJ2-3 TRBD1 - TRBV6-4 TGTGCCAGCAGTGCTCAGGGGGCAGGCGATACGCAGTATTTT CASSAQGAGDTQYF
TRBJ2-1 - - TRBV7-9 TGTGCCAGCAGTAAGAGGCAGTCCGACAATGAGCAGTTCTTC CASSKRQSDNEQFF
TRBJ2-2 - once TRBV6-5 TGTGCCAGCAGTTACTCGAGGCAGACGAACACCGGGGAGCTGTTTTTT CASSYSRQTNTGELFF
TRBJ2-3 TRBD2 once TRBV6-5 TGTGCCAGCAGTTACCGAGCGGGAGGGCGCCCAGATACGCAGTATTTT CASSYRAGGRPDTQYF
TRBJ1-5 TRBD1 - TRBV16 TGTGCCAGCAGCCAAACAGGGGATCAGCCCCAGCATTTT CASSQTGDQPQHF
TRBJ2-1 TRBD1 - TRBV6-2/TRBV6-3 TGTGCCAGCAGTCGGGACAGCCTTAATGAGCAGTTCTTC CASSRDSLNEQFF
TRBJ1-5 TRBD1 - TRBV30 TGTGCCTGGGGGGGACAGGGGGTAAATCAGCCCCAGCATTTT CAWGGQGVNQPQHF
TRBJ2-7 TRBD1 once TRBV28 TGTGCCAGCAGTTTCCCAGACAGGGACCTACACTACGAGCAGTACTTC CASSFPDRDLHYEQYF
TRBJ2-3 - - TRBV6-5 TGTGCCAGCACGGATCTAGGCTCGAACACAGATACGCAGTATTTT CASTDLGSNTDTQYF
TRBJ2-5 - - TRBV14 TGTGCCAGCAGCCAAGATTTAGACGCTCGCGGGGAGACCCAGTACTTC CASSQDLDARGETQYF
TRBJ2-7 TRBD1 - TRBV7-2 TGTGCCAGCAGCCCGCCGGACCGAAGGGGGCCCTACGAGCAGTACTTC CASSPPDRRGPYEQYF
TRBJ2-7 - - TRBV2 TGTGCCAGCAGCAGACAAGGGGCCCCATCCCCCTACGAGCAGTACTTC CASSRQGAPSPYEQYF
TRBJ1-6 TRBD1 - TRBV30 TGTGCCTGGAGAGGACAGGGGAATTCACCCCTCCACTTT CAWRGQGNSPLHF
TRBJ2-3 TRBD2 once TRBV3-1/TRBV3-2 TGTGCCAGCAGCCAAGGGACTAGCGAGACAGATACGCAGTATTTT CASSQGTSETDTQYF
TRBJ2-3 TRBD2 - TRBV19 TGTGCCAGTACCGGGACTAGCGGGGTCCTCACAGATACGCAGTATTTT CASTGTSGVLTDTQYF
TRBJ2-2 - - TRBV6-5 TGTGCCTACCGACAGGAACAACAGGTGGCCGGGGAGCTGTTTTTT CAYRQEQQVAGELFF
TRBJ1-1 - - TRBV11-3 TGTGCCAGCAGCTTAACACGGAACACTGAAGCTTTCTTT CASSLTRNTEAFF
TRBJ1-1 TRBD1 - TRBV18 TGTGCCAGCTCACCAAGACAGGGGGCGCGGGTCACTGAAGCTTTCTTT CASSPRQGARVTEAFF
TRBJ2-1 TRBD2 - TRBV7-2 TGTGCCAGCAGCTTAGAGCGGGGGCCGGGTTTCGATGAGCAGTTCTTC CASSLERGPGFDEQFF
TRBJ1-2 - - TRBV19 TGTGCCAGTACCGCAGGGTATAAGGGCCATGGCTACACCTTC CASTAGYKGHGYTF
TRBJ2-2 - - TRBV6-5 TGTGCCAGCAGTTACGAGGAGACCGGGGAGCTGTTTTTT CASSYEETGELFF
TRBJ2-1 TRBD2 few TRBV5-1 TGCGCCAGCAGCCCCGCGGGGACTAGCGGGGGGGGCGTCTCCTACAATGAGCAGTTCTTC CASSPAGTSGGGVSYNEQFF
TRBJ1-6 - once TRBV3-1/TRBV3-2 TGTGCCAGCAGCCAAGATTCCAGGGGAGGGAATTCACCCCTCCACTTT CASSQDSRGGNSPLHF